This T cell receptor (beta chain) was profiled in a study of cytomegalovirus exposure and HLA in healthy donors. Study-wide context: The approximately 110 validation repertoires and the roughly 700 first-cohort repertoires shared a platform, a later analysis reported. Study conclusions and caveats: The listing of fewer than 200 TCR beta chains classed them as cytomegalovirus-associated. Cytomegalovirus status, reportedly, was diagnosed with high specificity and sensitivity by the classifier. Specificity for CMV antigens was confirmed in vitro for a few of the CMV-associated chains.

Trimming pared 3 bases from V and 12 bases from J, leaving 22 bases between. The germline gives CDR1 MDHEN, CDR2 SYDVKM. The CDR3 runs to 15 residues. To note about this clone: Its target is not known.

TCRdb's copy holds only in-frame clones and misses some; the assay was immunoSEQ multiplex PCR. The table records 75,000 to 90,000 clones, almost 97% of them present only once. The source of this sequence is a man younger than 35 in good health and CMV-seropositive. Sequences were obtained from PBMCs. The rearrangement uses TRBV28 and TRBJ2-3; D is perhaps TRBD2 (7 bases). CDR3 DNA: TGTGCCAGCAGTTTCCATACTTCTCGGGGGGCTATCCAGTATTTT. This translates into CASSFHTSRGAIQYF. The variable domain in full, completed from reference TRBV28 and TRBJ2-3, reads DVKVTQSSRYLVKRTGEKVFLECVQDMDHENMFWYRQDPGLGLRLIYFSYDVKMKEKGDIPEGYSVSREKKERFSLILESASTNQTSMYLCASSFHTSRGAIQYFGPGTRLTVL.